This TCR beta chain is from a study of graft-versus-host responses after intestinal transplantation. Overall study context: Multivisceral, liver-intestinal, or isolated intestinal grafts went to recipients. Anti-thymocyte globulin was used for induction in all recipients, who then took tacrolimus and steroids for around 3 years. General study results and limits: GvH clones turned up in recipient marrow; some had shown up first in ileum or blood. Allograft graft-versus-host to host-versus-graft clonal ratios ran high in patients with graft-donor T cell macrochimerism.

The repertoire was sequenced with immunoSEQ multiplex PCR; TCRdb's copy has only in-frame clones and lacks some. The sample lists tens of thousands of clones, 94% seen once, with 0.2% to 0.25% in the top ten. In regard to this clone: The antigen is unknown.

This TCR was sampled from a human donor who was the organ donor for an intestinal transplant. Specimen: unstimulated CD4+ T cells sorted from spleen or lymph node cells, collected before transplant.

The CDR3 loop is CASSLQGYQETQYF. For the CDR3, the DNA is TGTGCCAGCAGCTTACAGGGTTACCAAGAGACCCAGTACTTC. This chain connects TRBV7-2 to TRBJ2-5, with a tentative D call TRBD1 (5 bases). Germline V gene data show CDR1 as SGHTA and CDR2 as FQGNSA. Deletions cut 2 bases from V and 0 bases from J, with 7 bases between. The CDR3 runs to 14 residues.